What follows are 21 T cell receptor beta chains derived from one specimen sequenced in a study of radiotherapy plus CTLA-4 blockade in lung cancer. TCRdb's copy holds only in-frame clones and misses some; the assay was immunoSEQ multiplex PCR. Among tens of thousands of clones, 77% were seen once, and the ten largest hold 24%. Source: peripheral blood, taken from a patient treated with radiotherapy plus ipilimumab. The receptors come from a human donor with non-small cell lung cancer that progressed on radiotherapy plus ipilimumab.

The chain combines TRBV15 with TRBJ1-5, with D unresolved. Germline V gene sequence: CDR1 LNHNV, CDR2 YYDKDF (reference sequence). The CDR3 is 12 amino acids. Trimming cost V 5 bases and J 4 bases, with 6 bases left between them. CDR3 amino acids: CATSANNQPQHF. CDR3 in DNA: TGTGCCACCAGCGCGAATAATCAGCCCCAGCATTTT.

The gene calls are TRBV4-2 and TRBJ2-1; tentatively, D is TRBD2 (5 bases). The CDR3 length is 12 residues. V lost 7 bases to trimming and J lost 5 bases, with 9 bases between them. Germline-derived CDR1 and CDR2 are LGHNA and YNFKEQ. This CDR3 is CASTRGNNEQFF. In DNA form, the CDR3 reads TGTGCCAGCACCCGGGGAAACAATGAGCAGTTCTTC.

In this sample, this clone turned up a few times. This sequence joins TRBV15 and TRBJ2-7, with D possibly being TRBD1 or TRBD2 (5 bases each). The CDR3 has 15 residues. From germline, CDR1 is LNHNV and CDR2 YYDKDF (reference sequence). Trimming shortened V by 5 bases and J by 5 bases, and 19 bases separated the two germline ends. This CDR3 reads CATSPKSGAPHEQYF. The CDR3 bases are TGTGCCACCAGCCCCAAGTCCGGGGCCCCCCACGAGCAGTACTTC.

V is TRBV7-9 and J is TRBJ2-7, with D perhaps matching TRBD1 or TRBD2 (5 bases each). The V gene's germline CDR1 is SEHNR and CDR2 FQNEAQ (reference sequence). This CDR3 has 15 residues. Trimming took 5 bases from V and 0 from J, leaving 14 bases between them. CDR3 coding DNA: TGTGCCAGCAGCAGCCGGGACGGCTACTCCTACGAGCAGTACTTC. Protein product: CASSSRDGYSYEQYF.

The gene calls are TRBV7-2 and TRBJ2-1; 9 nucleotides line up with TRBD2. The germline gives CDR1 SGHTA, CDR2 FQGNSA. The CDR3 totals 13 residues. J gave up 3 bases and V 11 bases, and 5 bases lay outside the gene matches. Written as DNA, the CDR3 is TGTGCCGGCCAGACTAGCGGCTACAATGAGCAGTTCTTC. Protein product: CAGQTSGYNEQFF.

This clone was seen a few times. The rearrangement links TRBV6-1 to TRBJ1-2; D perhaps matches TRBD1 (6 bases). Trimming cost V 8 bases and J 4 bases, with 17 bases left between them. The CDR3 runs to 14 residues. Germline lookup yields CDR1 MNHNS and CDR2 SASEGT. CDR3 DNA sequence: TGTGCCAGCCGCGGAAGGGGGGAAGGCTATGGCTACACCTTC. Its protein is CASRGRGEGYGYTF.

V usage is TRBV11-2 and J usage is TRBJ2-5; 8 positions agree with TRBD2. V was clipped by 5 bases and J by 5 bases; unmatched bases: 13. The CDR3 consists of 16 residues. Germline V gene data show CDR1 as SGHAT and CDR2 as FQNNGV. As DNA, the CDR3 is TGTGCCAGCAGCCGGGGGGGAGGCGGGAGCTCGGAGACCCAGTACTTC. It codes for CASSRGGGGSSETQYF. The full variable domain, with the rest looked up from reference TRBV11-2 and TRBJ2-5, is EAGVAQSPRYKIIEKRQSVAFWCNPISGHATLYWYQQILGQGPKLLIQFQNNGVVDDSQLPKDRFSAERLKGVDSTLKIQPAKLEDSAVYLCASSRGGGGSSETQYFGPGTRLLVL.

The chain employs TRBV10-2 and TRBJ2-1; 10 bases match TRBD2. Germline V gives CDR1 WSHSY, CDR2 SAAADI. CDR3 length: 17 residues. V lost 2 bases to trimming and J lost 0 bases; unmatched junction nucleotides: 4. The CDR3 reads CASSERSGRGSYNEQFF. In nucleotides, the CDR3 is TGCGCCAGCAGTGAGAGGAGCGGGAGGGGCTCCTACAATGAGCAGTTCTTC.

The chain recombines TRBV19 with TRBJ1-1; 7 bases match TRBD1. The CDR3 totals 15 residues. V gave up 4 bases and J gave up 3 bases; unmatched junction bases: 8. CDR1 is LNHDA, CDR2 SQIVND, per germline (reference sequence). The CDR3 nucleotides read TGTGCCAGTAGTACTCGACAGGGATTGGACACTGAAGCTTTCTTT. Protein sequence: CASSTRQGLDTEAFF.

The chain recombines TRBV5-1 with TRBJ2-1; tentative D call: TRBD2 (6 bases). Germline lookup yields CDR1 SGHRS and CDR2 YFSETQ. The CDR3 is 14 amino acids. V dropped 4 bases and J dropped 2 bases, with 10 bases sitting between them. The DNA of the CDR3 is TGCGCCAGCAGCCCAGGGAGGCCCTACAATGAGCAGTTCTTC. It yields the protein CASSPGRPYNEQFF.

J is TRBJ2-2 and V is TRBV7-3; 8 nucleotides match TRBD1. Germline loops: CDR1 SGHTA, CDR2 FQGTGA. There are 16 residues in the CDR3. V lost 5 bases, J lost 6 bases, and 11 bases stayed unmatched. This CDR3 reads CASSPGISRGPGELFF. CDR3 nucleotides: TGTGCCAGCAGCCCAGGGATTTCCAGGGGGCCCGGGGAGCTGTTTTTT.

This clone was detected once. The chain links TRBV28 to TRBJ2-7; D assignment may be TRBD1 or TRBD2 (5 bases each). CDR1 is MDHEN, CDR2 SYDVKM, per germline. V was cut by 1 base and J by 9 bases, with 22 bases left in between. The CDR3 runs 16 residues. For the CDR3, the DNA is TGTGCCAGCAGTTTATTACGAAGCGACAGAGGGGTGAGGCAGTACTTC. The encoded protein is CASSLLRSDRGVRQYF.

The gene calls are TRBV27 and TRBJ1-2; no clear D. V lost 8 bases and J lost 4, with 17 bases in between. This CDR3 is 14 amino acids long. Looked up from germline, CDR1 is MNHEY and CDR2 is SMNVEV (reference sequence). The CDR3 bases are TGTGCCAGCGCCTTTAACGGGGAGCCCTATGGCTACACCTTC. Translated: CASAFNGEPYGYTF.

This chain uses TRBV7-2 with TRBJ2-7; the D gene is possibly TRBD1 (7 bases). Germline V CDR1 and CDR2: SGHTA, FQGNSA. The CDR3 is made up of 13 amino acids. Trimming cost V 1 base and J 7 bases, with 11 bases left between them. The CDR3 region has the DNA TGTGCCAGCAGCTTAGGTCAGGGGGGAGAGCAGTACTTC. Translated: CASSLGQGGEQYF.

This clone has only a few counts. V gene TRBV7-9 combines with J gene TRBJ1-4; maybe TRBD1 (5 bases). CDR1 and CDR2 (germline): SEHNR, FQNEAQ (reference sequence). The V and J ends lost 5 bases and 7 bases respectively, with 14 bases between them. The CDR3 extends over 14 amino acids. The CDR3 is CASSISRDPEKLFF. CDR3 bases: TGTGCCAGCAGCATTTCCCGGGACCCTGAAAAACTGTTTTTT.

This chain links TRBV28 with TRBJ1-1; D is ambiguous. Germline CDR1 reads MDHEN; CDR2 reads SYDVKM. The CDR3 spans 12 residues. Trimming removed 5 bases at V and 9 bases at J, with 13 bases between. The CDR3 DNA reads as TGTGCCAGCAGTAGACAAGCCACGCAAGCTTTCTTT. Residues: CASSRQATQAFF.

The V and J genes are TRBV6-1 and TRBJ1-4, with D unclear. This CDR3 has 15 residues. Germline CDR1 is MNHNS and CDR2 is SASEGT. Between the trimmed V and J ends, which lost 1 base and 3 bases, there was a span of 9 bases. Here the CDR3 reads CASSEGLGSNEKLFF. The CDR3 region has the DNA TGTGCCAGCAGTGAAGGGTTGGGGTCTAATGAAAAACTGTTTTTT.

The chain links TRBV19 to TRBJ1-5; tentatively, D is TRBD1 (6 bases). The CDR3 is 17 amino acids. CDR1 and CDR2 (germline): LNHDA, SQIVND (reference sequence). V lost 8 bases, J lost 0 bases, and 20 bases lay in between. The CDR3 coding sequence is TGTGCCAGTCGTCCCCTGGACAGTTATTATAGCAATCAGCCCCAGCATTTT. Protein product: CASRPLDSYYSNQPQHF.

The chain couples TRBV6-5 to TRBJ2-7, with 7 bases aligning to TRBD2. CDR1 is MNHEY and CDR2 is SVGAGI in the germline V gene. V was pared by 2 bases and J by 2 bases, with 3 bases of the junction left unmatched. The CDR3 runs 14 residues. CDR3 nucleotide sequence: TGTGCCAGCAGTTACGGGGGGGGAACCTACGAGCAGTACTTC. This encodes CASSYGGGTYEQYF.

CDR3 coding DNA: TGCGCCAGCAGGGAGGACCCGGACAGTTACAATGAGCAGTTCTTC. It yields the protein CASREDPDSYNEQFF. The chain is built from TRBV5-1 and TRBJ2-1, with a tentative D call TRBD1 (6 bases). Deletions cut 5 bases from V and 4 bases from J, with 16 bases between. This CDR3 is 15 amino acids long. Per germline, CDR1 SGHRS and CDR2 YFSETQ.

The chain employs TRBV7-2 and TRBJ2-7; 7 bases are shared with TRBD2. Trimming removed 4 bases from V and 7 bases from J; junction bases left unmatched: 10. Germline V gene sequence: CDR1 SGHTA, CDR2 FQGNSA. The CDR3 extends over 14 amino acids. In DNA form, the CDR3 reads TGTGCCAGCAGCTGGGGGGGAGGGCCGCAAGAGCAGTACTTC. As protein: CASSWGGGPQEQYF.